This note documents a single T cell receptor (beta chain) sequence. The specificity of this receptor is unknown. The record has no base qualities; no much larger clone is one base away. Trimming removed 4 bases from V and 2 bases from J; the gene matches leave 10 bases unexplained. Sequences LNHDA (CDR1) and SQIVND (CDR2) are obtained from the germline V gene (reference sequence). The CDR3 contains 16 residues, cysteine and phenylalanine counted. Only the CDR3 DNA stays, 48 bases, in frame from base 1. The source of the sample is a study of technical replicates of blood from several donors (dated by TCRdb to 2016 to 2017). Library preparation employed the immunoSEQ multiplex PCR assay. As stored in TCRdb, this immuneACCESS dataset retains in-frame rearrangements with V and J assigned. A fraction of the clones does not appear; measured against another copy, unresolved V genes explain less than half of the discrepancy, and the remainder lacks a known reason. Here the sample has roughly 50,000 clones; about 93% occur a single time. Roughly 4% of the sample belongs to the ten largest clones.

The sample comprised PBMCs. The TCR sequence derives from a human donor in good health. Some clones in this sample may be carry-over from other donors' samples. The rearrangement combines TRBV19 with TRBJ2-7; TRBD2 matches 8 bases in the middle. The base sequence is TGTGCCAGTAGTAGTTTCAAGCGGGAGAATCCCTACGAGCAGTACTTC. Its product reads: CASSSFKRENPYEQYF.